This T cell receptor beta chain was recorded in a study of cytomegalovirus exposure and HLA in healthy donors. The study's findings and limits: Per published reports, the classifier diagnosed cytomegalovirus status with high specificity and sensitivity.

TCRdb's copy holds only in-frame clones and misses some; the assay was immunoSEQ multiplex PCR. The sample includes about 190,000 clones, 65% to 85% of them seen just once. With 5 bases clipped from V and 0 bases from J, the junction kept 3 bases outside the gene matches. The CDR3 covers 15 residues. Germline-derived CDR1 and CDR2 are LNHDA and SQIVND (reference sequence). In the case of this clone: Its target is unknown.

The V and J genes are TRBV19 and TRBJ1-5, with 8 nucleotides matching TRBD1. This TCR was sampled from a woman between 18 and 29 years old in good health and CMV-seropositive. The sequenced material came from PBMCs. CDR3 residues: CASSPTGASNQPQHF. The CDR3, as DNA: TGTGCCAGTAGTCCGACAGGGGCTAGCAATCAGCCCCAGCATTTT.